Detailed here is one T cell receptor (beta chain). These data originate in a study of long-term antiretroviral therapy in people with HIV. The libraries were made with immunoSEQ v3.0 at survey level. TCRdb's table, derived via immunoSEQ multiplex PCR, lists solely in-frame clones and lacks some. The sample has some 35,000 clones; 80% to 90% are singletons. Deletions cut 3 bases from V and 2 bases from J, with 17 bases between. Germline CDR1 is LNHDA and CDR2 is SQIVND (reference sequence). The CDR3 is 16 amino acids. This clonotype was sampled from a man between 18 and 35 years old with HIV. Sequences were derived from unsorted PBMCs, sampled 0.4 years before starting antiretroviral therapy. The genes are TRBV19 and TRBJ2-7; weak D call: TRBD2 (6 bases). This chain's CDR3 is CASSMFGGTGAYEQYF. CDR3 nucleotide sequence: TGTGCCAGTAGTATGTTCGGCGGGACGGGTGCCTACGAGCAGTACTTC.